This T cell receptor beta chain emerged from a study of T cell responses to AZD1222 COVID-19 vaccine. The length of the CDR3 is 12 residues. With 1 base removed from V and 8 bases from J, the gap between germline ends came to 6 bases. In germline, CDR1 is MGHDK, CDR2 SYGVNS. The repertoire was sequenced with immunoSEQ multiplex PCR; TCRdb's copy has only in-frame clones and lacks some. In the table there are roughly 28,000 clones, around 86% of which are singletons. The receptor was derived from an adult in good health. The starting material was peripheral blood, obtained on day 0 of AZD1222 vaccination. The genes are TRBV25-1 and TRBJ1-3; D is perhaps TRBD1 (5 bases). CDR3 coding DNA: TGTGCCAGCAGTGAATGGGGGGACACCATATATTTT. Protein product: CASSEWGDTIYF.